These T cell receptor beta chains were read from a single sample in a study of response to subunit inactivated influenza vaccine. MiXCR was run by TCRdb on the RT-PCR reads, yielding one entry per CDR3 protein. The repertoire consists of about 520,000 distinct CDR3 sequences, with around 25% occurring once and the leading ten covering under 2.5%. Sequenced here: CD4+ T cells sorted from PBMCs, sampled 4 to 6 days after vaccination. These receptors all come from a man aged 45-65 years who received an inactivated influenza vaccine. The CDR3 runs from the conserved cysteine through the conserved F or W. The D gene is left open where the match is weak. Expanded clones get a size class; other rows say once, few or many, or leave the size out.

j_gene	d_gene	abundance	v_gene	CDR3aa	CDR3nt
TRBJ2-7	-	-	TRBV4-1	CASSQGLRASGGEQYF	TGCGCCAGCAGCCAAGGCCTCCGGGCCTCTGGGGGGGAGCAGTACTTC
TRBJ1-4	-	-	TRBV11-2	CASSLGAGGPNEKLFF	TGTGCCAGCAGCTTAGGGGCTGGCGGGCCTAATGAAAAACTGTTTTTT
TRBJ2-7	TRBD1	-	TRBV3-1	CASSQLSGTGASYEQYF	TGTGCCAGCAGCCAATTGTCTGGGACAGGGGCTTCCTACGAGCAGTACTTC
TRBJ2-1	TRBD2	-	TRBV7-2	CASSGGGLAVEQFF	TGTGCCAGCAGCGGAGGCGGTCTAGCGGTTGAGCAGTTCTTC
TRBJ2-7	TRBD1	few	TRBV29-1	CSVDKLTGRRHEQYF	TGCAGCGTTGATAAGCTGACAGGGCGGAGGCACGAGCAGTACTTC
TRBJ2-4	-	-	TRBV3-1	CASSQTGLRNIQYF	TGTGCCAGCAGCCAAACAGGGCTAAGGAACATTCAGTACTTC
TRBJ1-2	-	-	TRBV6-2/TRBV6-3	CASSYSNSGGGYTF	TGTGCCAGCAGTTACTCGAACTCGGGGGGCGGCTACACCTTC
TRBJ1-1	-	-	TRBV9	CASSVGRGARDTEAFF	TGTGCCAGCAGCGTAGGTAGGGGGGCGCGAGACACTGAAGCTTTCTTT
TRBJ2-5	-	few	TRBV12-3/TRBV12-4	CATSEGLETQYF	TGTGCCACCTCGGAGGGGCTGGAGACCCAGTACTTC
TRBJ2-5	TRBD2	once	TRBV6-2/TRBV6-3	CASSYGVSSGGYETQYF	TGTGCCAGCAGTTACGGGGTTTCTAGCGGGGGGTATGAGACCCAGTACTTC
TRBJ2-3	TRBD2	few	TRBV20-1	CSAPTFQGTSGADTQYF	TGCAGTGCTCCCACCTTCCAGGGGACTAGCGGGGCAGATACGCAGTATTTT
TRBJ2-5	-	many	TRBV20-1	CSGLGPFKETQYF	TGCAGCGGCCTGGGGCCTTTCAAGGAGACCCAGTACTTC
TRBJ2-1	-	-	TRBV7-3	CASSLTGRTHEQFF	TGTGCCAGCAGCTTAACGGGGAGAACTCATGAGCAGTTCTTC
TRBJ2-5	TRBD2	few	TRBV7-2	CASSLELAKKTQYF	TGTGCCAGCAGCTTAGAACTAGCGAAGAAGACCCAGTACTTC
TRBJ2-7	TRBD2	few	TRBV7-2	CASSVLAGVLYEQYF	TGTGCCAGCAGCGTCCTAGCGGGAGTTTTATACGAGCAGTACTTC
TRBJ2-3	-	-	TRBV5-6	CASLRAGPDTQYF	TGTGCCAGCTTGAGGGCAGGGCCTGATACGCAGTATTTT
TRBJ2-5	-	few	TRBV24-1	CATSDSSSSETQYF	TGTGCCACCAGTGATTCTAGCTCGTCGGAGACCCAGTACTTC
TRBJ2-1	TRBD2	-	TRBV6-2/TRBV6-3	CASSYHAQRDLYEQFF	TGTGCCAGCAGTTACCATGCCCAGCGGGATCTGTATGAGCAGTTCTTC
TRBJ2-1	TRBD2	-	TRBV20-1	CSAGSGRARFYNEQFF	TGCAGTGCAGGTAGCGGGAGGGCAAGGTTCTACAATGAGCAGTTCTTC
TRBJ2-5	TRBD2	-	TRBV3-1	CASSQVSGGQETQYF	TGTGCCAGCAGCCAAGTATCGGGGGGACAAGAGACCCAGTACTTC
TRBJ2-1	TRBD2	few	TRBV29-1	CSVRAGGVNNEQFF	TGCAGCGTGAGGGCGGGAGGGGTAAACAATGAGCAGTTCTTC
TRBJ2-3	-	many	TRBV12-3/TRBV12-4	CASSFGGGTDTQYF	TGTGCCAGCAGTTTCGGTGGCGGCACAGATACGCAGTATTTT
TRBJ1-2	TRBD1	-	TRBV10-2	CASSDPGTGGAGGYTF	TGCGCCAGCAGTGATCCCGGGACAGGGGGCGCCGGTGGCTACACCTTC
TRBJ1-2	-	-	TRBV25-1	CASSDPGRAYGYTF	TGTGCCAGCAGTGATCCTGGACGGGCATATGGCTACACCTTC
TRBJ2-3	-	-	TRBV6-1	CATKYREITDTQYF	TGTGCCACCAAATATAGGGAAATCACAGATACGCAGTATTTT
TRBJ1-1	-	-	TRBV20-1	CSARQVEAFF	TGCAGTGCCAGACAGGTTGAAGCTTTCTTT
TRBJ2-6	-	few	TRBV5-4	CASRSPGGANVLTF	TGTGCCAGCAGATCCCCTGGGGGGGCCAACGTCCTGACTTTC
TRBJ1-2	-	few	TRBV7-2	CASSTTGHKRDGYTF	TGTGCCAGCAGCACCACGGGACATAAACGCGATGGCTACACCTTC